The 23 T cell receptor beta chains presented below share a single source sample, sequenced in a study of T cells in women clearing cervical HPV infection (dated by TCRdb to between 2018 and 2020). Libraries were constructed by the immunoSEQ multiplex PCR assay. TCRdb stores this immuneACCESS table with in-frame sequences only. Part of the clones is absent; in the studies checked, under half of the shortfall reflects unresolved V genes, and no reason is known for the rest. The table of this sample itemizes some 25,000 clones. The top ten hold roughly 6.8% of the sample. Sample: blood buffy coat. Every receptor here comes from a woman between 18 and 70 years old with a cervical HPV16 infection that either progressed to CIN3+ or cleared (not recorded which).

As concerns this clone: The CDR3 goes on 3 residues after the read ends, and that part is filled in from the germline J gene. The chain recombines TRBV18 with TRBJ1-4, with D perhaps TRBD1 (5 bases). V dropped 2 bases and J dropped 8 bases, with 12 bases sitting between them. This CDR3 contains 14 residues. Per germline, CDR1 KGHSH and CDR2 LQKENI. The CDR3 sequence is CASSPGAGREKLFF. Partial CDR3 DNA: TGTGCCAGCTCACCAGGGGCCGGGCGGGAAAAA.

As regards this clone: The read terminates 3 residues before the CDR3 end, so the remaining end is supplied by the germline J gene. V usage is TRBV2 and J usage is TRBJ1-2; D is undetermined. Germline lookup yields CDR1 SNHLY and CDR2 FYNNEI. The CDR3 is made up of 15 amino acids. Trimming took 6 bases from V and 0 from J, leaving 14 bases between them. The sequenced part of the CDR3 DNA is TGTGCCAGCAGGCAGGAAGCCCCTTCTAACTATGGC. Translated: CASRQEAPSNYG. Given in full, the CDR3 is CASRQEAPSNYGYTF.

Notes on this clone: From the germline J gene comes the end of the CDR3, since the read stops 3 residues before it. The chain recombines TRBV7-2 with TRBJ1-2; D gene ambiguous. This CDR3 region has 15 residues. Germline-derived CDR1 and CDR2 are SGHTA and FQGNSA. The sequenced CDR3 bases are TGTGCCAGCAGCTTACGCTTTTCTAGCACAGATACC. Protein sequence: CASSLRFSSTDT. The CDR3 reads in full as CASSLRFSSTDTYTF.

Notes on this clone: The read gets to within 3 residues of the CDR3 end, and the germline J gene fills in the rest. The chain employs TRBV18 and TRBJ2-3, with 9 bases matching TRBD1. The germline CDR1 and CDR2 sequences are KGHSH and LQKENI. This CDR3 has 15 residues. CDR3 residues: CASSPPGQGGETQYF. The DNA read from the CDR3 is TGTGCCAGCTCACCTCCGGGACAGGGCGGGGAGACG.

To note about this clone: The read terminates 3 residues before the CDR3 end, so the remaining end is supplied by the germline J gene. The chain recombines TRBV12-3 or TRBV12-4 with TRBJ2-5, with 11 bases identical to TRBD2. J was trimmed by 4 bases and V by 6 bases; bases with no gene match: 4. The CDR3 covers 14 residues. The part of the CDR3 DNA that was read is TGTGCCAGCAGCTCGACTAGCGGGGTAGAGACC. This sequence encodes CASSSTSGVET. The full CDR3 is CASSSTSGVETQYF.

In regard to this clone: The CDR3 end falls 3 residues outside the read, so it is completed with the germline J gene. The genes are TRBV29-1 and TRBJ1-4; the match to TRBD1 covers 9 bases. Germline loops: CDR1 SQVTM, CDR2 ANQGSEA. The V segment lost 4 bases and the J segment 4 bases; nucleotides outside the gene matches: 7. The CDR3 contains 15 residues. The sequenced CDR3 bases are TGCAGCGTTGCGCGGACAGGGGACAATAATGAAAAA. This translates into CSVARTGDNNEK. The entire CDR3 reads CSVARTGDNNEKLFF.

For this clone: Read coverage stops 3 residues before the CDR3 terminus; the germline J gene supplies the remainder. V usage is TRBV5-1 and J usage is TRBJ1-1; D may be TRBD1 (5 bases). Germline V gene sequence: CDR1 SGHRS, CDR2 YFSETQ. The CDR3 totals 13 residues. V was cut by 3 bases and J by 5 bases, with 11 bases left in between. The sequenced part of the CDR3 DNA is TGCGCCAGCAGCTCCACAGAGGGGACTGAA. It specifies CASSSTEGTE. The entire CDR3 reads CASSSTEGTEAFF.

About this clone itself: The read ends 3 residues shy of where the CDR3 ends; the end is completed using the germline J gene. The V call is TRBV7-9, the J call TRBJ2-4; no reliable D call. V lost 3 bases and J lost 5, with 5 bases in between. In germline, CDR1 is SEHNR, CDR2 FQNEAQ (reference sequence). The CDR3 is 12 residues long. CDR3 loop: CASSFSENIQYF. CDR3 DNA (partial): TGTGCCAGCAGCTTTTCCGAAAACATT.

With respect to this clone: The sequenced fragment ends 3 residues before the CDR3 boundary, so the rest is inferred from the germline J gene. The chain carries TRBV11-2 and TRBJ2-7; a possible D gene is TRBD1 (6 bases). Trimming removed 5 bases at V and 1 base at J, with 12 bases between. The CDR3 sequence is 14 residues long. CDR1 and CDR2 from the germline V gene are SGHAT and FQNNGV. CDR3 sequence reads: CASSPGQLSYEQYF. The CDR3 bases that were read are TGTGCCAGCAGCCCTGGACAGCTGTCCTACGAG.

Concerning this clone itself: The read ends 3 residues shy of where the CDR3 ends; the end is completed using the germline J gene. The rearrangement joins TRBV5-3 to TRBJ2-3; 8 bases line up with TRBD2. TRBV5-3 belongs to the ORF category, with a function that is uncertain. The CDR3 extends over 20 amino acids. V dropped 3 bases and J dropped 4; count of bases not matched to a gene: 22. CDR3 loop: CARSSLSGEPTPCLPDTQYF. CDR3 DNA (partial): TGTGCCAGAAGCTCTCTTAGCGGGGAACCAACTCCCTGTCTCCCAGATACG.

Details on this clone: The read falls 3 residues short of the CDR3 end, and the missing part is taken from the germline J gene. V gene TRBV18 combines with J gene TRBJ2-7; D remains ambiguous. V lost 3 bases and J 3 bases, leaving 9 bases between the germline ends. The germline gives CDR1 KGHSH, CDR2 LQKENI. The CDR3 has 13 residues. The CDR3 bases that were read are TGTGCCAGCTCACCCCACGACAACTACGAG. Its protein product is CASSPHDNYE. The full CDR3 protein is CASSPHDNYEQYF. The variable domain in full, completed from reference TRBV18 and TRBJ2-7, reads NAGVMQNPRHLVRRRGQEARLRCSPMKGHSHVYWYRQLPEEGLKFMVYLQKENIIDESGMPKERFSAEFPKEGPSILRIQQVVRGDSAAYFCASSPHDNYEQYFGPGTRLTVT.

Turning to this clone: The observed sequence ends 3 residues before the CDR3 terminus, with the missing tail filled in from the germline J gene. The rearrangement uses TRBV19 and TRBJ2-1; 10 nucleotides match TRBD2. The V segment lost 7 bases and the J segment 9 bases; nucleotides outside the gene matches: 9. Germline values: CDR1 LNHDA, CDR2 SQIVND (reference sequence). The length of the CDR3 is 14 residues. The sequenced CDR3 bases are TGTGCCAGTATGCAGCGGGAGGGCCGTGGTGAG. It codes for CASMQREGRGE. The CDR3, in full, reads CASMQREGRGEQFF.

On this clone: The junction and the germline gene differ at one end; a read error may be behind it. The read gets to within 3 residues of the CDR3 end, and the germline J gene fills in the rest. Other DNA sequences in this specimen translate into the identical CDR3. The V gene is TRBV2, the J gene TRBJ1-3; tentatively, D is TRBD1 (5 bases). The CDR3 length is 13 residues. The germline gives CDR1 SNHLY, CDR2 FYNNEI. The CDR3 here is CASSEDRLDTIYF. The CDR3 DNA, read in part, is TGTGCCAGCAGTGAAGACAGGTTAGACACA. Supplemented by reference TRBV2 and TRBJ1-3, the full variable domain reads EPEVTQTPSHQVTQMGQEVILRCVPISNHLYFYWYRQILGQKVEFLVSFYNNEISEKSEIFDDQFSVERPDGSNFTLKIRSTKLEDSAMYFCASSEDRLDTIYFGEGSWLTVV.

About this clone: The CDR3 extends 3 residues past the end of the read, so its final part is completed from the germline J gene. The chain employs TRBV7-3 and TRBJ1-4; 8 nucleotides align to TRBD1. There are 15 residues in the CDR3. V lost 5 bases to trimming and J lost 10 bases; unmatched junction nucleotides: 12. Germline V lookup: CDR1 SGHTA, CDR2 FQGTGA. The CDR3 DNA, read in part, is TGTGCCAGCAGCCACGACAAAAAACAGGGGGTAAAA. Protein product: CASSHDKKQGVK. From start to end, the CDR3 is CASSHDKKQGVKLFF.

A note on this clone: The CDR3 goes on 3 residues after the read ends, and that part is filled in from the germline J gene. The genes are TRBV28 and TRBJ2-7; 7 positions match TRBD2. In germline, CDR1 is MDHEN, CDR2 SYDVKM. Losses at the gene ends were 4 bases for V and 3 bases for J; bases not matched to a gene: 9. The CDR3 covers 15 residues. The CDR3 DNA, read in part, is TGTGCCAGCAGTTCACTCAGCGGGGCCCTCTACGAG. Residues: CASSSLSGALYE. The CDR3 in full is CASSSLSGALYEQYF. Full variable domain (outside the CDR3, taken from reference TRBV28 and TRBJ2-7): DVKVTQSSRYLVKRTGEKVFLECVQDMDHENMFWYRQDPGLGLRLIYFSYDVKMKEKGDIPEGYSVSREKKERFSLILESASTNQTSMYLCASSSLSGALYEQYFGPGTRLTVT.

Turning to this clone: The CDR3 end falls 3 residues outside the read, so it is completed with the germline J gene. The chain joins TRBV28 to TRBJ2-2, with D possibly matching TRBD1 (5 bases). Germline CDR1 reads MDHEN; CDR2 reads SYDVKM. With 1 base removed from V and 6 bases from J, the gap between germline ends came to 6 bases. The CDR3 is 13 amino acids. The DNA read from the CDR3 is TGTGCCAGCAGTTTATTGGGGCCCGGGGAG. Protein product: CASSLLGPGE. The CDR3 in its entirety is CASSLLGPGELFF.

Turning to this clone: The CDR3 goes on 3 residues after the read ends, and that part is filled in from the germline J gene. This sequence joins TRBV7-9 and TRBJ2-3, with a weak D call TRBD2 (5 bases). CDR1 and CDR2 from the germline V gene are SEHNR and FQNEAQ (reference sequence). This CDR3 is 15 amino acids long. Partial CDR3 DNA: TGTGCCAGCAGCTACCCCCAGACTACCCAAGAGACG. It specifies CASSYPQTTQET. In full, the CDR3 is CASSYPQTTQETQYF.

With respect to this clone: Coverage ceases 3 residues before the CDR3 finishes, and the germline J gene fills in the end. V usage is TRBV2 and J usage is TRBJ1-4; 8 bases agree with TRBD1. Trimming removed 7 bases from V and 4 bases from J; junction bases left unmatched: 5. The CDR3 covers 14 residues. Germline assignment: CDR1 SNHLY and CDR2 FYNNEI. CDR3 protein: CASTGTGSNEKLFF. The part of the CDR3 DNA that was read is TGTGCCAGCACTGGGACAGGAAGTAATGAAAAA. The entire variable domain, with the rest obtained from reference TRBV2 and TRBJ1-4, is as follows: EPEVTQTPSHQVTQMGQEVILRCVPISNHLYFYWYRQILGQKVEFLVSFYNNEISEKSEIFDDQFSVERPDGSNFTLKIRSTKLEDSAMYFCASTGTGSNEKLFFGSGTQLSVL.

Concerning this clone: The read finishes 3 residues shy of the CDR3 end, and the germline J gene is used to complete it. This rearrangement joins TRBV30 to TRBJ2-2; D possibly corresponds to TRBD1 (5 bases). Germline CDR1 and CDR2: GTSNPN and SVGIG (reference sequence). The CDR3 has 14 amino acids. The DNA read from the CDR3 is TGTGCCTGGAGTGTACCCTCTGGGGCCAACGTG. The encoded protein is CAWSVPSGANV. In full, the CDR3 is CAWSVPSGANVLFF.

Remarks on this clone: The CDR3 end falls 3 residues outside the read, so it is completed with the germline J gene. This chain connects TRBV7-9 to TRBJ2-7, with 9 bases lining up with TRBD1. CDR3 length: 14 amino acids. CDR1 SEHNR and CDR2 FQNEAQ come from the germline V gene (reference sequence). V gave up 5 bases and J gave up 6 bases; unmatched junction bases: 8. The CDR3 here is CASSPGQGYVEQYF. CDR3 DNA (partial): TGTGCCAGCAGCCCGGGACAGGGATATGTCGAG.

Of note for this clone: The read terminates 3 residues ahead of where the CDR3 ends, so the germline J gene completes it. This chain connects TRBV7-2 to TRBJ1-2, with D unclear. The germline gives CDR1 SGHTA, CDR2 FQGNSA. This CDR3 is built from 15 residues. The CDR3 bases that were read are TGTGCCAGCAGTCGAACTAGCGGGAGGGCCTACGAC. Translated, it gives CASSRTSGRAYD. The CDR3, in full, reads CASSRTSGRAYDYTF. Filled out from reference TRBV7-2 and TRBJ1-2, the complete variable domain reads GAGVSQSPSNKVTEKGKDVELRCDPISGHTALYWYRQSLGQGLEFLIYFQGNSAPDKSGLPSDRFSAERTGGSVSTLTIQRTQQEDSAVYLCASSRTSGRAYDYTFGSGTRLTVV.

In regard to this clone: The read finishes 3 residues shy of the CDR3 end, and the germline J gene is used to complete it. The rearrangement uses TRBV19 and TRBJ1-5, with 7 positions matching TRBD1. The CDR3 length is 16 residues. The V gene's germline CDR1 is LNHDA and CDR2 SQIVND (reference sequence). The V segment lost 3 bases and the J segment 2 bases; nucleotides outside the gene matches: 7. The chain's CDR3 is CASSMGGQMGNQPQHF. The part of the CDR3 DNA that was read is TGTGCCAGTAGTATGGGGGGACAGATGGGCAATCAGCCC.

Comment on this clone: The read ends 3 residues shy of where the CDR3 ends; the end is completed using the germline J gene. The chain uses TRBV2 and TRBJ2-2; 10 bases are a match to TRBD1. Losses at the gene ends were 6 bases for V and 4 bases for J; bases not matched to a gene: 5. The CDR3 runs to 15 residues. CDR1 is SNHLY, CDR2 FYNNEI, per germline. The covered CDR3 bases are TGTGCCAGCAGGGGGGACAGGGGATTCACCGGGGAG. Its protein is CASRGDRGFTGE. The full-length CDR3 reads as CASRGDRGFTGELFF.